This T cell receptor beta chain was profiled in a study of blood T cells in healthy people across ages. About the study: Template switching retrieved approximately one barcoded beta molecule for each two T cells. Study-level findings and limits: Fewer expanded clones and more diversity marked long-lived versus aged donors.

Germline V lookup: CDR1 DFQATT, CDR2 SNEGSKA (reference sequence). The CDR3 is 14 amino acids. The V gene end was trimmed by 5 bases and the J gene end by 6 bases; junction bases not matched to a gene: 12. The use of a sample-barcoded 5' primer and a J-beta primer mix characterized a second PCR of roughly 6 to 12 cycles. MiXCR, applied by TCRdb to the 5' RACE reads, yields one record per CDR3 protein. The sample consists of about 930,000 distinct CDR3 sequences, 25% to 30% of them appearing once. This clonotype was seen only a few times. Antigen specificity is unknown. A further study also used this sample, focusing on T cells of mothers and their children. That work contributes: Second-round PCR products received sample barcodes and 2-4 random nucleotides from the M1S primer. For each mother, over 8 million TCR beta CDR3 reads were obtained, and for each child, a few million.

The rearrangement joins TRBV20-1 to TRBJ2-7, with 8 positions matching TRBD1. The sequenced sample consisted of blood. The sequence came from a woman in her thirties or forties in good health. CDR3 DNA: TGCAGTGCTTCCCAGACAGGGGTCGCGGGCGAGCAGTACTTC. Translated: CSASQTGVAGEQYF.